The 28 T cell receptor beta chains reported below all come from one sample, sequenced in a study of cytomegalovirus exposure and HLA in healthy donors. The PCR ran on 60 Vbeta and 13 Jbeta primers. Assay: immunoSEQ multiplex PCR; the TCRdb copy retains only in-frame clones and omits some. The table includes under 200,000 clones, roughly 77% detected once. Material for sequencing was PBMCs. The receptors stem from a woman in her forties in good health and CMV-seropositive.

Notes on this clone: Relative to the germline gene, one junction end is altered; a read error may explain this. The chain combines TRBV30 with TRBJ1-6, with 9 positions matching TRBD1. Germline loops: CDR1 GTSNPN, CDR2 SVGIG (reference sequence). This CDR3 is built from 18 residues. As DNA, the CDR3 is TGTGCCTCGAGTTCTTTTGAAACAGGGGGCTCGGGTAATTCACCCCTCCACTTT. Its protein product is CASSSFETGGSGNSPLHF.

A few counts support this clone. This chain uses TRBV7-9 with TRBJ2-5, with TRBD2 matching 7 bases. V shed 4 bases, J shed 4 bases, and the junction held 6 bases outside the gene matches. The germline V gene has CDR1 SEHNR and CDR2 FQNEAQ (reference sequence). The CDR3 runs 14 residues. The DNA of the CDR3 is TGTGCCAGCAGCTATCAAGCGGGACGAGAGACCCAGTACTTC. The encoded protein is CASSYQAGRETQYF.

This clone appeared once. The chain links TRBV13 to TRBJ2-1; a weak D match, TRBD1 (6 bases). Trimming removed 5 bases at V and 9 bases at J, with 11 bases between. This CDR3 region has 12 residues. Per germline, CDR1 PRHDT and CDR2 FYEKMQ (reference sequence). CDR3 DNA sequence: TGTGCCAGCAGCCCCCGAGGGGGTGAGCAGTTCTTC. The encoded protein is CASSPRGGEQFF. The full variable domain, with the rest looked up from reference TRBV13 and TRBJ2-1, is AAGVIQSPRHLIKEKRETATLKCYPIPRHDTVYWYQQGPGQDPQFLISFYEKMQSDKGSIPDRFSAQQFSDYHSELNMSSLELGDSALYFCASSPRGGEQFFGPGTRLTVL.

The J gene is TRBJ1-1, the V gene TRBV6-5, with D hard to call. CDR1 and CDR2 from the germline V gene are MNHEY and SVGAGI. The CDR3 is made up of 14 amino acids. V was trimmed by 0 bases and J by 8 bases, leaving 13 bases between them. The CDR3 sequence is CASSYSREVGEAFF. CDR3 coding DNA: TGTGCCAGCAGTTACTCGCGCGAGGTAGGCGAAGCTTTCTTT.

The rearrangement uses TRBV7-2 and TRBJ2-3; D call uncertain. Trimming took off 2 bases at V and 4 bases at J, with 7 bases between the two ends. This CDR3 is 13 amino acids long. Germline V CDR1 and CDR2: SGHTA, FQGNSA. The CDR3 reads CASSLSRPDTQYF. CDR3 nucleotide sequence: TGTGCCAGCAGCTTAAGCAGGCCAGATACGCAGTATTTT.

The V and J genes are TRBV28 and TRBJ1-2, with 8 bases identical to TRBD1. Germline lookup yields CDR1 MDHEN and CDR2 SYDVKM. The CDR3 sequence is 15 residues long. V shed 1 base and J 4 bases; nucleotides not matched to a gene: 5. In nucleotides, the CDR3 is TGTGCCAGCAGTTTATTCACAGGGGGACTCTATGGCTACACCTTC. The encoded protein is CASSLFTGGLYGYTF.

With respect to this clone: This same CDR3 is encoded by further DNA sequences in the sample. The V gene is TRBV2, the J gene TRBJ1-1, with TRBD1 identical over 8 bases. Germline CDR1 and CDR2: SNHLY and FYNNEI. V was pared by 4 bases and J by 0 bases, with 1 base of the junction left unmatched. This CDR3 spans 14 amino acids. The CDR3 DNA is TGTGCCAGCAGTGTGGACAGGGTGAACACTGAAGCTTTCTTT. Its translation is CASSVDRVNTEAFF.

This clone occurred a few times. The DNA of the CDR3 is TGTGCCAGCAGCCAAGCGGGGTCCGCATATGGCTACACCTTC. It yields the protein CASSQAGSAYGYTF. This chain connects TRBV14 to TRBJ1-2, with D uncertain. V gave up 1 base and J gave up 5 bases, with 11 bases separating them. CDR3 length equals 14 residues. Germline lookup yields CDR1 SGHDN and CDR2 FVKESK.

The chain recombines TRBV6-6 with TRBJ1-5, with D hard to call. Trimming removed 11 bases at V and 2 bases at J, with 13 bases between. Looked up from germline, CDR1 is MNHNY and CDR2 is SVGAGI (reference sequence). The CDR3 loop spans 13 amino acids. CDR3 sequence: CAAAEGGNQPQHF. The CDR3 DNA follows: TGTGCCGCTGCCGAGGGTGGCAATCAGCCCCAGCATTTT.

The V and J genes are TRBV7-9 and TRBJ2-3; 12 bases match TRBD2. Germline V gives CDR1 SEHNR, CDR2 FQNEAQ (reference sequence). The CDR3 runs to 16 residues. With V trimmed by 6 bases and J by 5 bases, 9 bases remained unmatched. The CDR3 DNA is TGTGCCAGCAGTCCTTTGTCGGGACTAGCGGGAGATACGCAGTATTTT. Its translation: CASSPLSGLAGDTQYF.

V is TRBV7-9 and J is TRBJ2-1, with a possible D match to TRBD1 (5 bases). CDR1 SEHNR and CDR2 FQNEAQ come from the germline V gene (reference sequence). The CDR3 spans 11 residues. Trimming took off 10 bases at V and 10 bases at J, with 14 bases between the two ends. In DNA form, the CDR3 reads TGTGCCATCCTCACCACAGGCGAGCAGTTCTTC. This translates into CAILTTGEQFF.

CDR3 protein: CASSSEDREVYGYTF. The CDR3 DNA sequence: TGTGCCAGCAGCTCGGAAGACAGGGAGGTTTATGGCTACACCTTC. The chain uses TRBV7-9 and TRBJ1-2; 7 positions match TRBD1. This CDR3 has 15 residues. The V gene end was trimmed by 4 bases and the J gene end by 5 bases; junction bases not matched to a gene: 10. Germline-derived CDR1 and CDR2 are SEHNR and FQNEAQ (reference sequence).

The rearrangement uses TRBV19 and TRBJ2-3; possible D gene TRBD2, 5 bases. V was cut by 7 bases and J by 0 bases, with 14 bases left in between. CDR1 and CDR2 from the germline V gene are LNHDA and SQIVND (reference sequence). This CDR3 contains 15 residues. This CDR3 reads CASNGGQASTDTQYF. DNA for the CDR3: TGTGCCAGTAACGGCGGGCAGGCTAGCACAGATACGCAGTATTTT.

V usage is TRBV7-8 and J usage is TRBJ2-2, with a possible D match to TRBD1 (6 bases). The CDR3 runs to 15 residues. Trimming removed 1 base from V and 6 bases from J, with 12 bases in between. Germline assignment: CDR1 SGHVS and CDR2 FQNEAQ. CDR3 loop: CASSLVRGIAGELFF. In nucleotides, the CDR3 is TGTGCCAGCAGCTTAGTTAGGGGGATCGCCGGGGAGCTGTTTTTT.

The chain joins TRBV7-9 to TRBJ2-5; 7 nucleotides line up with TRBD2. Germline V CDR1 and CDR2: SEHNR, FQNEAQ (reference sequence). After removal of 8 bases from V and 3 bases from J, the junction contained 3 bases not matched to a gene. This CDR3 contains 12 residues. The CDR3 DNA is TGTGCCAGCGGCCGGGGGGAAGAGACCCAGTACTTC. Translated: CASGRGEETQYF.

The CDR3 bases are TGTGCCTGGAGTATGGAGGGGACGAATCGGGCAGCTTTCTTT. Residues: CAWSMEGTNRAAFF. This chain connects TRBV30 to TRBJ1-1, with TRBD1 as a possible D gene (5 bases). CDR1 and CDR2 (germline): GTSNPN, SVGIG (reference sequence). V lost 2 bases and J 10 bases, leaving 20 bases between the germline ends. This CDR3 comprises 14 residues.

The chain combines TRBV30 with TRBJ2-1; 8 bases line up with TRBD1. The length of the CDR3 is 16 residues. J lost 0 bases, V lost 1 base, and 5 bases had no gene match. Germline-derived CDR1 and CDR2 are GTSNPN and SVGIG (reference sequence). The CDR3 sequence is CAWSGDRRSSYNEQFF. Written as DNA, the CDR3 is TGTGCCTGGAGTGGGGACAGGAGGAGCTCCTACAATGAGCAGTTCTTC.

The chain couples TRBV6-1 to TRBJ2-2; no firm D call. Trimming took 1 base from V and 1 from J, leaving 16 bases between them. CDR3 size: 18 residues. CDR1 is MNHNS, CDR2 SASEGT, per germline. The CDR3 DNA reads TGTGCCAGCAGTGAAGGGTACTTTGGGCCCTGGAACACCGGGGAGCTGTTTTTT. Protein: CASSEGYFGPWNTGELFF.

This clone was seen once. The V and J genes are TRBV5-1 and TRBJ2-3, with TRBD2 identical over 8 bases. The trim removed 0 bases at V and 2 bases at J, leaving 5 bases unmatched. The CDR3 contains 16 residues. Per the germline V gene, CDR1 is SGHRS and CDR2 is YFSETQ. The CDR3 DNA sequence: TGCGCCAGCAGCTTGGCAGGCGGGAGGACCACAGATACGCAGTATTTT. It specifies CASSLAGGRTTDTQYF.

This chain joins TRBV18 and TRBJ1-4; D may be TRBD1 (5 bases). This CDR3 is built from 16 residues. V lost 2 bases and J lost 4, with 14 bases in between. The germline V gene encodes CDR1 KGHSH and CDR2 LQKENI. CDR3 in amino acids: CASSPVASGGNEKLFF. CDR3 coding DNA: TGTGCCAGCTCACCAGTCGCGTCCGGGGGTAATGAAAAACTGTTTTTT.

The chain uses TRBV29-1 and TRBJ2-7; the D is unclear. CDR1 and CDR2 (germline): SQVTM, ANQGSEA. V was cut by 4 bases and J by 3 bases, with 16 bases left in between. The CDR3 spans 14 residues. CDR3 sequence reads: CSVAPEEAVYEQYF. CDR3 sequence (DNA): TGCAGCGTTGCCCCTGAAGAGGCTGTCTACGAGCAGTACTTC.

The chain couples TRBV7-2 to TRBJ1-2; 7 nucleotides align to TRBD1. The CDR3 covers 15 residues. Germline V gene data show CDR1 as SGHTA and CDR2 as FQGNSA. The junction had 5 bases not matched to a gene; V was cut back by 0 bases and J by 4 bases. The DNA for the CDR3 is TGTGCCAGCAGCTTAGCAGGGGGCACATCCTATGGCTACACCTTC. Amino acids: CASSLAGGTSYGYTF.

The chain carries TRBV2 and TRBJ2-7; 8 bases are shared with TRBD1. J was trimmed by 9 bases and V by 1 base; bases with no gene match: 5. The CDR3 consists of 13 residues. Germline V lookup: CDR1 SNHLY, CDR2 FYNNEI. This CDR3 reads CASSEVTGAGQYF. CDR3 coding DNA: TGTGCCAGCAGTGAAGTGACAGGGGCTGGGCAGTACTTC.

The J gene is TRBJ2-5, the V gene TRBV28; 9 nucleotides match TRBD2. The end of the DNA is better explained by TRBJ2-7, so the J call may be wrong. From germline, CDR1 is MDHEN and CDR2 SYDVKM. The CDR3 covers 15 residues. The CDR3: CASPPSGKRGHEQYF. The CDR3 bases are TGTGCCAGCCCGCCTAGCGGGAAGAGAGGCCACGAGCAGTACTTC.

This sequence joins TRBV6-5 and TRBJ2-3; TRBD2 agrees at 13 bases. The CDR3 has 15 residues. Trimming cost V 6 bases and J 5 bases; bases outside gene matches: 5. The germline V gene has CDR1 MNHEY and CDR2 SVGAGI. CDR3 sequence: CASRRLAGGQDTQYF. DNA for the CDR3: TGTGCCAGCAGGCGACTAGCGGGAGGCCAAGATACGCAGTATTTT.

V gene TRBV6-5 combines with J gene TRBJ1-2; D is ambiguous. Germline CDR1 reads MNHEY; CDR2 reads SVGAGI. The CDR3 consists of 14 residues. V was trimmed by 6 bases and J by 8 bases, leaving 19 bases between them. The CDR3 sequence: CASSRSTSSGGYTF. In DNA, the CDR3 is TGTGCCAGCAGCCGGAGTACTTCAAGCGGAGGCTACACCTTC.

The table lists this clone with a count of one. The chain recombines TRBV9 with TRBJ2-7, with a tentative D call TRBD1 (6 bases). Trimming removed 0 bases from V and 0 bases from J, with 13 bases in between. Looked up from germline, CDR1 is SGDLS and CDR2 is YYNGEE. The CDR3 runs to 16 residues. The CDR3 coding sequence is TGTGCCAGCAGCGTAGGTTTCCAGGGGTTCTCCTACGAGCAGTACTTC. Translated: CASSVGFQGFSYEQYF.

The chain has TRBV19 and TRBJ2-1; D may be TRBD1 (5 bases). Germline CDR1 is LNHDA and CDR2 is SQIVND (reference sequence). Trimming left V 9 bases short and J 3 bases short, with 12 bases between. The length of the CDR3 is 13 residues. CDR3 in amino acids: CASQKQGYNEQFF. The CDR3 nucleotides are TGTGCCAGCCAAAAGCAGGGCTACAATGAGCAGTTCTTC.